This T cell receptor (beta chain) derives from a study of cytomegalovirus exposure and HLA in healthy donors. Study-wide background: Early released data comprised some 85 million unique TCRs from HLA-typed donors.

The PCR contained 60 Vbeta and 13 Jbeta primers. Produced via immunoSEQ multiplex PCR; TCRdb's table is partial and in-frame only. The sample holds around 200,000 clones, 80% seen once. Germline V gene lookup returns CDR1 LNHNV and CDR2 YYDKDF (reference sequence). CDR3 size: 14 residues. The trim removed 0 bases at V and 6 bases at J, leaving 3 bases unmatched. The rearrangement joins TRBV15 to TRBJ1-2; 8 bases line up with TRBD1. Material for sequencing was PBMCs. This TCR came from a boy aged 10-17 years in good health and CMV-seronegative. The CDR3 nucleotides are TGTGCCACCAGCAGAGACAGGGGGCCCGATGGCTACACCTTC. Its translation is CATSRDRGPDGYTF. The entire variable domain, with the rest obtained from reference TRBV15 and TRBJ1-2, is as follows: DAMVIQNPRYQVTQFGKPVTLSCSQTLNHNVMYWYQQKSSQAPKLLFHYYDKDFNNEADTPDNFQSRRPNTSFCFLDIRSPGLGDTAMYLCATSRDRGPDGYTFGSGTRLTVV.